The 17 T cell receptor beta chains below all came from one sample that was sequenced in a study of T-cell reconstitution after alpha-beta-depleted transplantation in children. Library preparation (for TCRbeta) was performed with unique molecular identifiers. MiXCR was run by TCRdb on the PCR reads, yielding one entry per CDR3 protein. The data hold roughly 200,000 distinct CDR3 sequences, with under 8.5% observed a single time. Specimen: PBMCs, collected before TCRalphabeta/CD19-depleted stem cell transplant. These receptors came from a boy aged 2 to 10 with acute lymphoblastic leukemia, due to receive a stem cell transplant.

This clonotype came up a few times. The rearrangement joins TRBV28 to TRBJ2-1; D is possibly TRBD1 or TRBD2 (5 bases each). The germline V and J ends were trimmed by 8 bases and 5 bases, with 13 bases remaining between them. This CDR3 contains 13 residues. CDR1 is MDHEN, CDR2 SYDVKM, per germline. The CDR3 loop is CASLGEGDNEQFF. The CDR3 DNA reads as TGTGCCAGCTTGGGGGAAGGGGACAATGAGCAGTTCTTC.

This clonotype appeared many times. This chain links TRBV12-3 or TRBV12-4 with TRBJ2-7; D remains ambiguous. Deletions cut 3 bases from V and 6 bases from J, with 6 bases between. CDR3 size: 11 residues. The CDR3 DNA reads TGTGCCAGCAGTTTCATTGGCGAGCAGTACTTC. It specifies CASSFIGEQYF.

The chain combines TRBV20-1 with TRBJ1-5, with TRBD1 as a possible D gene (5 bases). Germline V lookup: CDR1 DFQATT, CDR2 SNEGSKA (reference sequence). V shed 5 bases and J shed 3 bases, with 14 bases lying between them. The CDR3 sequence is 14 residues long. CDR3 protein: CSALSRDDNQPQHF. The CDR3 DNA is TGCAGTGCTCTCTCCAGGGACGACAATCAGCCCCAGCATTTT.

The rearrangement links TRBV3-1 to TRBJ2-3, with D possibly being TRBD1 (6 bases). The germline gives CDR1 LGHDT, CDR2 YNNKEL (reference sequence). Deletions cut 5 bases from V and 2 bases from J, with 14 bases between. This CDR3 contains 15 residues. The CDR3 DNA is TGTGCCAGCAGCGATAGAGGGGGATTCACAGATACGCAGTATTTT. Residues: CASSDRGGFTDTQYF.

This clonotype was observed many times. The gene calls are TRBV30 and TRBJ2-1; 8 bases are shared with TRBD2. This CDR3 spans 13 amino acids. CDR1 is GTSNPN and CDR2 is SVGIG in the germline V gene (reference sequence). V shed 5 bases, J shed 13 bases, and the junction held 13 bases outside the gene matches. The CDR3 region is CAWWWREAQAQFF. CDR3 DNA: TGTGCCTGGTGGTGGCGGGAGGCACAAGCACAGTTCTTC.

This clonotype was picked up many times. The chain combines TRBV20-1 with TRBJ1-1; D remains ambiguous. V was clipped by 3 bases and J by 2 bases, with 10 bases between them. There are 13 residues in the CDR3. Germline CDR1 is DFQATT and CDR2 is SNEGSKA (reference sequence). As DNA, the CDR3 is TGCAGTGCTAGCGATCGAAGTAACACTGAAGCTTTCTTT. As protein: CSASDRSNTEAFF.

This clonotype was picked up many times. The chain links TRBV2 to TRBJ1-1, with D hard to call. Trimming removed 7 bases from V and 1 base from J, with 7 bases in between. The CDR3 loop spans 12 amino acids. Per germline, CDR1 SNHLY and CDR2 FYNNEI. CDR3 in amino acids: CASTWENTEAFF. The CDR3 region has the DNA TGTGCCAGCACGTGGGAGAACACTGAAGCTTTCTTT.

The chain uses TRBV28 and TRBJ1-5; 12 nucleotides agree with TRBD1. The V and J ends lost 6 bases and 0 bases, in that order; junction bases with no gene match: 6. Germline assignment: CDR1 MDHEN and CDR2 SYDVKM. The CDR3 loop spans 17 amino acids. The CDR3 DNA reads as TGTGCCAGCAGGGGACAGGGGGCGAGGGATAGCAATCAGCCCCAGCATTTT. This encodes CASRGQGARDSNQPQHF.

This clonotype was detected many times. The chain joins TRBV20-1 to TRBJ2-7, with 7 bases that match TRBD1. This CDR3 is 13 amino acids long. Germline V gene data show CDR1 as DFQATT and CDR2 as SNEGSKA (reference sequence). Unmatched junction bases numbered 10, after V lost 8 bases and J lost 3 bases. The CDR3 coding sequence is TGCAGTACCCCGGGACAGCTTAGCTACGAGCAGTACTTC. Its translation is CSTPGQLSYEQYF.

This clonotype showed up many times. V and J are TRBV4-3 and TRBJ1-1; no clear D gene. The V end was cut by 1 base, the J end by 8 bases, with 17 bases between. Looked up from germline, CDR1 is LGHNA and CDR2 is YSLEER. This CDR3 comprises 15 residues. CDR3 amino acids: CASSQGKWAAKEAFF. In DNA, the CDR3 is TGCGCCAGCAGCCAAGGCAAGTGGGCAGCTAAGGAAGCTTTCTTT.

In this sample, this clonotype turned up a few times. The chain carries TRBV7-9 and TRBJ1-1, with D unresolved. The germline V gene encodes CDR1 SEHNR and CDR2 FQNEAQ (reference sequence). This CDR3 has 13 residues. Trimming left V 3 bases short and J 10 bases short, with 15 bases between. The CDR3 spells CASSLDQEVRAFF. In nucleotides, the CDR3 is TGTGCCAGCAGCTTGGATCAGGAGGTACGAGCTTTCTTT.

Only a few counts were recorded for this clonotype. The genes are TRBV4-2 and TRBJ2-7, with 12 bases lining up with TRBD2. After removal of 0 bases from V and 4 bases from J, the junction contained 4 bases not matched to a gene. Germline CDR1 reads LGHNA; CDR2 reads YNFKEQ. The CDR3 has 16 residues. DNA of the CDR3: TGTGCCAGCAGCCAAGAGCTAGCGGGGGGGATATACGAGCAGTACTTC. This translates into CASSQELAGGIYEQYF.

This clonotype was recorded many times. The chain uses TRBV29-1 and TRBJ1-1; TRBD1 aligns across 7 bases. J gave up 1 base and V 7 bases, and 6 bases lay outside the gene matches. Germline loops: CDR1 SQVTM, CDR2 ANQGSEA. The CDR3 extends over 13 amino acids. CDR3 residues: CSAGGNSNTEAFF. The DNA of the CDR3 is TGCAGCGCAGGGGGGAATTCGAACACTGAAGCTTTCTTT.

The chain is built from TRBV5-1 and TRBJ1-1; TRBD1 is a possible D gene (5 bases). The CDR3 consists of 12 residues. V was pared by 7 bases and J by 4 bases, with 11 bases between. Germline CDR1 reads SGHRS; CDR2 reads YFSETQ. The CDR3 DNA reads as TGCGCCAGCGCCTGGGGGGGCACTGAAGCTTTCTTT. This codes for CASAWGGTEAFF.

This clonotype was detected a few times. The V call is TRBV20-1, the J call TRBJ2-1; 10 bases are shared with TRBD2. The V and J ends lost 6 bases and 0 bases, in that order; junction bases with no gene match: 5. The germline V gene has CDR1 DFQATT and CDR2 SNEGSKA (reference sequence). This CDR3 has 15 amino acids. As DNA, the CDR3 is TGCAGTGCCACCCCTAGCGGGAGCTCCTACAATGAGCAGTTCTTC. Amino acids: CSATPSGSSYNEQFF.

This clonotype was seen ten or more times. The V call is TRBV5-5, the J call TRBJ2-7, with 9 bases fitting TRBD2. This CDR3 spans 17 amino acids. Germline CDR1 SGHKS, CDR2 YYEKEE (reference sequence). The V gene end was trimmed by 0 bases and the J gene end by 3 bases; junction bases not matched to a gene: 10. The CDR3 DNA reads TGTGCCAGCAGCTTGGCCGGGGGTAGCGGGAGAAGCTACGAGCAGTACTTC. Translation gives CASSLAGGSGRSYEQYF.

This clonotype was counted a few times. The chain carries TRBV27 and TRBJ2-6; no firm D call. The CDR3 has 14 amino acids. In germline, CDR1 is MNHEY, CDR2 SMNVEV (reference sequence). Between the trimmed V and J ends, which lost 1 base and 1 base, there was a span of 2 bases. CDR3: CASSLWSGANVLTF. The CDR3 DNA is TGTGCCAGCAGTTTATGGTCTGGGGCCAACGTCCTGACTTTC.